This paragraph reports one T cell receptor beta chain. Its antigen is undetermined. Germline lookup yields CDR1 LGHDT and CDR2 YNNKEL (reference sequence). Trimming cost V 4 bases and J 0 bases, with 12 bases left between them. This CDR3 has 15 amino acids. Unique molecular identifiers were used in preparing the TCRbeta library. Using its own MiXCR run on the PCR reads, TCRdb lists one record per CDR3 protein. The repertoire holds tens of thousands of distinct CDR3 sequences, with roughly 6.7% as singletons. These data belong to a study of T-cell reconstitution after alpha-beta-depleted transplantation in children. General study points: Reportedly, roughly two months post-transplant, alpha-beta T cells arose from several hundred expanded graft clones.

This rearrangement joins TRBV3-1 to TRBJ1-2; D unresolved. The TCR was taken from a child less than two years old who had a stem cell transplant for acute myeloid leukemia, so the T cells may come from the graft donor. Sample: peripheral blood, taken 60 days after TCRalphabeta/CD19-depleted stem cell transplant. This chain's CDR3 is CASSPPASANYGYTF. For the CDR3, the DNA is TGTGCCAGCAGCCCCCCGGCCTCAGCTAACTATGGCTACACCTTC.